These 9 T cell receptor beta chains came from one sample sequenced in a study of metastatic and nonmetastatic thyroid tumors. No treatment of any kind had been given to any patient before thyroid surgery. TCRdb redid the clone calls on the PCR reads using MiXCR. The repertoire holds some 20,000 clones, with less than 25% as singletons. Sequenced sample: tumor tissue. These receptors originate from a female donor with papillary thyroid cancer or a benign thyroid nodule (not recorded which). Some clones in this sample may be carry-over from other donors' samples.

This clone was recorded many times. The CDR3 region has the DNA TGCAGTGCTTCTGAGACAGACTATGGCTACACCTTC. The encoded protein is CSASETDYGYTF. The chain couples TRBV20-1 to TRBJ1-2, with D perhaps TRBD1 (5 bases). Germline V CDR1 and CDR2: DFQATT, SNEGSKA (reference sequence). V gave up 5 bases and J gave up 3 bases, with 10 bases separating them. The CDR3 covers 12 residues.

In DNA form, the CDR3 reads TGTGCCAGCAGGTTTAGGGACGAGACCCAGTACTTC. Amino acids: CASRFRDETQYF. This chain links TRBV28 with TRBJ2-5; possibly TRBD1 or TRBD2 for D (5 bases each). CDR1 is MDHEN, CDR2 SYDVKM, per germline. The V gene lost 6 bases and the J gene lost 5 bases, with 10 bases spanning the gap. The CDR3 is made up of 12 amino acids.

This chain joins TRBV20-1 and TRBJ2-3, with TRBD2 matching over 8 bases. Trimming cost V 6 bases and J 0 bases; bases outside gene matches: 5. CDR3 length equals 14 residues. In germline, CDR1 is DFQATT, CDR2 SNEGSKA (reference sequence). For the CDR3, the DNA is TGCAGTGCCGCGGGAGGTCTAAGCACAGATACGCAGTATTTT. It encodes CSAAGGLSTDTQYF.

This clone is labeled as medium-sized. V gene TRBV4-1 combines with J gene TRBJ2-7; 9 positions agree with TRBD1. The CDR3 totals 16 residues. V shed 4 bases, J shed 4 bases, and the junction held 11 bases outside the gene matches. Germline V gene lookup returns CDR1 MGHRA and CDR2 YSYEKL. CDR3 sequence reads: CASSREEGQGFYEQYF. CDR3 nucleotides: TGCGCCAGCAGCCGGGAGGAGGGACAGGGTTTTTACGAGCAGTACTTC.

This clone showed up just a few times. J is TRBJ2-7 and V is TRBV6-5; possible D gene TRBD1, 7 bases. Germline CDR1 MNHEY, CDR2 SVGAGI. CDR3 length: 13 residues. Trimming left V 10 bases short and J 2 bases short, with 15 bases between. Here the CDR3 DNA reads TGTGCCACCCAGGGGGGAATGGCCTACGAGCAGTACTTC. This encodes CATQGGMAYEQYF.

The gene calls are TRBV5-1 and TRBJ1-2; no firm D call. V was clipped by 4 bases and J by 4 bases, with 11 bases between them. The CDR3 sequence is 13 residues long. In germline, CDR1 is SGHRS, CDR2 YFSETQ. The CDR3 sequence: CASSTMESYGYTF. CDR3 DNA sequence: TGCGCCAGCAGCACAATGGAGTCCTATGGCTACACCTTC.

CDR3 bases: TGTGCCAGCAGCCAAGTGGGGTGGAGGAGTCCCCCTTGCAATCAGCCCCAGCATTTT. It yields the protein CASSQVGWRSPPCNQPQHF. This chain connects TRBV3-1 to TRBJ1-5; no reliable D call. The CDR3 is 19 residues long. Germline CDR1 reads LGHDT; CDR2 reads YNNKEL (reference sequence). V dropped 1 base and J dropped 2 bases, with 21 bases sitting between them.

A remark on this clone: Compared with germline, one end of the junction differs, possibly owing to a read error. The chain joins TRBV7-7 to TRBJ2-1; no clear D. This CDR3 is 15 amino acids long. The germline gives CDR1 SSHAT, CDR2 FNYEAQ (reference sequence). CDR3 loop: CASSLDEGSKDEQFF. DNA of the CDR3: TGTGCTAGCAGCTTAGACGAAGGGTCTAAGGATGAGCAGTTCTTC.

There are many counts of this clone. The chain uses TRBV20-1 and TRBJ1-4; 11 bases align to TRBD1. V dropped 4 bases and J dropped 0; count of bases not matched to a gene: 7. This CDR3 has 17 amino acids. The germline V gene encodes CDR1 DFQATT and CDR2 SNEGSKA (reference sequence). The CDR3 reads CSANPGQGAPTNEKLFF. For the CDR3, the DNA is TGCAGTGCTAATCCCGGACAGGGGGCGCCAACTAATGAAAAACTGTTTTTT.